This TCR beta chain was profiled in a study of T cells in Graves' hyperthyroidism and ophthalmopathy. The CDR3 contains 14 residues. V was clipped by 3 bases and J by 7 bases, with 13 bases between them. Germline-derived CDR1 and CDR2 are MNHNS and SASEGT. Amplified TCR beta CDR3 regions derived from RNA transcripts. An initial round of RT-PCR targeting the TCR CDR3 relied on the HTBI primer set. TCRdb reprocessed the multiplex PCR reads via MiXCR and lists one record per CDR3 protein. The sample has approximately 400,000 distinct CDR3 sequences; approximately 15% are singletons. Graves' hyperthyroidism qualified as stable when ophthalmopathy did not progress within 18 months. Investigators excluded patients with uncontrolled infection, other autoimmune disease, pregnancy or lactation. Diagnoses rested on clinical symptoms, serum thyroxine and TRAb, thyroid ultrasound and orbital computed tomography.

The sequence came from a woman aged 30 to 39 with Graves' hyperthyroidism. This sequence joins TRBV6-1 and TRBJ1-5, with D possibly TRBD1 on 5 matching bases. The sample consisted of blood. The CDR3 region has the DNA TGTGCCAGCAGTGAGTCTCCAGGGCCCCAGCCCCAGCATTTT. The encoded protein is CASSESPGPQPQHF.